This T cell receptor beta chain was found in a study of CD8 T cells in Susac syndrome. This CDR3 is 13 amino acids long. Germline V CDR1 and CDR2: MGHRA, YSYEKL. V dropped 2 bases and J dropped 5; count of bases not matched to a gene: 2. Reverse transcription used about 0.5 to 1 ug RNA and random hexamers. immunoSEQ multiplex PCR amplified TCR beta CDR3 across 54 Vbeta, 13 Jbeta. TCRdb fed the immunoSEQ multiplex PCR reads into MiXCR, producing one record per CDR3 protein. This table holds 150,000 to 190,000 distinct CDR3 sequences, about 95% found once. TEMRA cells were enriched by FACS, and CD4+ and CD8+ T cells were negatively isolated. Findings of the study overall: The study recognized that its TCR sequencing and HLA analysis covered a relatively small number of individuals.

A note on this clonotype: Antigen: not known.

The sequence was collected from a human donor with Susac syndrome. Sequences were obtained from CD4+ T cells from PBMCs. The V gene is TRBV4-1, the J gene TRBJ2-5; 7 nucleotides match TRBD2. The CDR3 loop is CASSQSGGETQYF. The DNA of the CDR3 is TGCGCCAGCAGCCAATCCGGGGGGGAGACCCAGTACTTC.